Here is one T cell receptor (beta chain) with its context. This clone came up a few times. There is no known antigen for this receptor. No quality values exist for individual bases; no much larger clone is one base distant. Libraries were made using the immunoSEQ multiplex PCR assay. For the multiplex PCR, a mixture combining 60 forward primers for TCR Vbeta segments and 13 reverse primers for TCR Jbeta segments was used. The CDR3 region of rearranged TCR beta genes was amplified from genomic DNA by a multiplex PCR assay. The amplified TCR beta libraries were sequenced on the Illumina HiSeq System as 87-base-pair reads. As for the authors' bioinformatics: A later analysis tallied tens of millions of unique TCR beta chains across the 700 or so repertoires, and approximately 9.9 million of those chains were shared by two or more donors. Raw reads were error-corrected and collapsed into unique sequences by a nearest-neighbor algorithm in which closely related sequences were merged to remove PCR and sequencing errors. To assign V, D and J gene segments, CDR3 sequences were aligned to IMGT reference sequences. Each retained sequence needed at least a six-nucleotide match to both a V gene segment and a J gene segment. A rearrangement counted as productive if the CDR3 had no stop codons and remained in frame with V and J, and every other rearrangement counted as non-productive. Following IMGT convention, CDR3 was defined as the stretch from the second conserved V-encoded cysteine to the conserved J-encoded phenylalanine. The earlier analysis of about 570 of the donors excluded any sequence lacking an unambiguous match to a single V gene segment. An earlier analysis of 587 of the donors classified V segments as functional when productive rearrangements were above 56.7% and as segregating when the standard deviation between donors was above 5%. To diagnose cytomegalovirus status from the catalog of TCR beta chain sequences, a statistical classification framework was built. In a later analysis, TCR nucleotide sequences were compared against IMGT/GENE-DB human TR gene sequences so that V and J genes could be assigned. A later analysis assigned CDR3 sequences and most-parsimonious VDJ recombination scenarios with the TCRdist pipeline. In a later analysis, each TCR beta chain was defined by its CDR3 amino acid sequence together with its V-gene family, and reads lacking a unique V-gene family were excluded. To address suspected cross-contamination and a sequencing artifact, a later analysis removed a few hundred highly shared, low-generation-probability nucleotide sequences. In a later analysis, a clonal expansion index was calculated for each public chain from normalized within-repertoire ranks of inferred template counts. Generation probabilities in a later analysis came from a VDJ recombination model fitted to out-of-frame rearrangements, and those results were checked against IGoR. In a later analysis, hypergeometric tests were used to score TCR-TCR, TCR-HLA and TCR-CMV co-occurrence, with a repertoire-size bias correction applied to TCR pairs. To estimate false discovery rates, a later analysis permuted the HLA or CMV assignments 20 times. A later analysis grouped co-occurring TCRs with DBSCAN, adding TCRdist sequence similarity when clustering within HLA-allele-positive subsets. Repertoires with fewer than 30,000 or more than 120,000 public chains were left out of co-occurrence clustering, as were a handful of repertoires with anomalous nucleotide sharing. Here the immuneACCESS table is served through TCRdb, limited to in-frame sequences with V and J called. Missing clones are a known gap in these copies; in checked studies unresolved V genes cover under half, and the rest lacks a known reason. The V and J calls and clone size come from that table; D and trimming were worked out from the DNA. In this sample the table shows roughly 120,000 clones, around three quarters of which occur a single time. Clones ranked in the top ten supply roughly 3% of the sample.

In total, fewer than 750 healthy bone marrow donors made up the cohort. All cohort members were sampled while nominally healthy, although unrecorded immune exposures were likely present. The donor tested CMV seropositive, placing the donor among the approximately 290 seropositive members of the cohort. A peripheral blood sample was provided by each donor, and peripheral blood mononuclear cells were used for TCR beta sequencing. Genomic DNA was extracted from the blood cell samples with the Qiagen DNeasy Blood Extraction Kit. The data were taken from a study of cytomegalovirus exposure and HLA in healthy donors (dated by TCRdb to 2015 to 2018). For context, the study as a whole: In an earlier analysis of fewer than 750 of the donors, under 300 Gb of sequence data and approximately 120 million unique TCR beta sequences from 150 million to 200 million T cells were reported. Rather than using new phenotypic data, the later analysis identified candidate immune exposures from TCR beta sequences and from how often those sequences occurred across donors. The number of donors typed differed by locus, with about 629-640 for A, B, C, DRB1 and DQB1, around 520 for DQA1, 600 to 610 for DPA1, and some 440 for DPB1. The study aimed to test whether signatures of past pathogen exposure could be identified by cataloging public T cell receptors. An earlier analysis of approximately 630 of the donors applied high-throughput TCR beta sequencing to assess whether each TCR beta V gene segment acted as functional or pseudogenic. High-throughput TCR immunosequencing, statistical association of individual TCRs with disease status, and machine learning were combined to predict cytomegalovirus infection status. Genome-wide SNP genotypes for about 55% of the roughly 670 donors were used in a later genetic analysis, which treated that subset as a discovery cohort. Donor age, sex, ethnicity and CMV serostatus were compiled alongside the repertoire data. Using immunosequencing, the study profiled T cell repertoires from around 670 subjects and related those repertoires to cytomegalovirus serostatus. In addition to the first cohort of roughly 670 subjects, a separate validation cohort of about 120 different subjects was used. To study patterns of TCR occurrence, a later analysis re-analyzed previously published TCR beta repertoires from hundreds of donors and added high-resolution HLA genotyping. Roughly five DR-DQ haplotypes were handled as single units for association and clustering, since linkage in the cohort was strong. Every discovery cohort repertoire had been produced on one sequencing platform. The genetic ancestry cluster associated with self-reported Caucasian donors included approximately 85% of the roughly 380 genotyped donors. HLA typing covered class I and class II loci at four-digit resolution. Among a few hundred genotyped donors of the cohort, an average of about 240,000 unique TCR beta nucleotide sequences were sequenced per donor, roughly 20% of them non-productive. An early release covering roughly 600 HLA-typed donors comprised approximately 290 gigabases of sequencing data and tens of millions of unique TCR sequences.

Summary of the overall study and its limitations: Roughly uniform sequencing depth across donors was assumed in presence/absence analyses, although this assumption may not hold. A cluster of highly shared sequence variants was judged likely to represent a technical artifact of the sequencing pipeline. An earlier analysis of several hundred of the donors showed that most TCR beta V segments appeared in productive rearrangements either about 87% or about 30% of the time, which broadly matched IMGT annotations. In a later genetic analysis, fewer N-insertions in productive TCRs were reported among donors in an Asian-associated ancestry cluster than the roughly 700-donor mean. According to a later analysis, TCR association rates differed among HLA loci, with DRB1 alleles showing the most associated TCRs and HLA-C alleles showing the fewest. A total of some 180 TCR beta chains were listed by the study as associated with cytomegalovirus. Most TCR sequences were observed very rarely across donors, whereas some public TCRs were present in many individuals. Because HLA typing was missing for some donors at each locus, association tests included only the typed subset. Assigning TCR associations to individual alleles was difficult when HLA alleles, especially DR and DQ, strongly co-occurred. The authors suggested that the approach could potentially be generalized to other disease states and immunological phenotypes. In a later analysis, several top co-occurrence clusters were reported to appear linked to parvovirus B19, influenza, CMV and Epstein-Barr virus. A further reported finding was that TCR beta sequences accurately predicted the HLA-A and HLA-B alleles for most subjects in the first cohort. Immune exposure information for the cohort was limited to CMV serostatus. The cohort was sequenced for TCR beta chains only, and without alpha or paired-chain data the features that could be detected were limited. Correlated functional status among segregating V segments might reflect linkage disequilibrium, but an unknown experimental factor could not be ruled out. Three of the identified cytomegalovirus-associated TCR beta chains were confirmed in vitro to be specific for cytomegalovirus antigens. A later genetic analysis associated a missense DCLRE1C variant with V-gene and J-gene trimming of TCR beta chains, and an independent cohort replicated the association. In a later analysis, HLA-associated TCR beta chains showed more clonal expansion and lower generation probabilities than non-associated chains that were equally common. In a later analysis, most CMV-associated TCR beta chains were found to appear HLA-restricted, with HLA associations seemingly driven largely by CMV exposure. Because counts were too low, roughly 16 rarely observed V segments, including chromosome 9 orphons, were excluded from the earlier analysis of several hundred of the donors. Some IMGT-functional V segments, including TRBV6-2 and TRBV6-3, could not be distinguished by the 87-base-pair reads and were therefore excluded. In both the original and validation cohorts, the classifier was reported to diagnose cytomegalovirus status with high specificity and sensitivity. In a later analysis, 15,000 to 20,000 TCR beta sequences were associated with specific HLA alleles at a false discovery rate of 0.05.

CDR1 and CDR2 (SEHNR, FQNEAQ) derive from the germline V gene (reference sequence). The CDR3 sequence holds 15 residues, the cysteine and phenylalanine included. This entry keeps only the CDR3 DNA: 45 bases, framed from base 1. Germline trimming amounts to 3 bases on V and 5 bases on J, with 2 as the count of junction bases outside the gene matches. The receptor was derived from a woman aged 18-30 years in good health and CMV-seropositive. The chain is encoded by TRBV7-9 joined to TRBJ2-1, and TRBD2 matches 12 of the central bases. Input material: PBMCs. The CDR3 is CASSFTSGRNNEQFF. The bases are TGTGCCAGCAGCTTTACTAGCGGGAGGAACAATGAGCAGTTCTTC. With the rest looked up from the reference TRBV7-9 and TRBJ2-1 genes rather than sequenced, the full variable domain is DTGVSQNPRHKITKRGQNVTFRCDPISEHNRLYWYRQTLGQGPEFLTYFQNEAQLEKSRLLSDRFSAERPKGSFSTLEIQRTEQGDSAMYLCASSFTSGRNNEQFFGPGTRLTVL.